One and the same sample provided the 19 T cell receptor beta chains below, sequenced in a study of OX40 agonist ivuxolimab in advanced cancers. Measured with immunoSEQ multiplex PCR; TCRdb has only the in-frame clones, and not every one. The table shows 75,000 to 100,000 clones, with 70% to 85% occurring only once. The sample here was CD4+ or CD8+ T cells sorted from blood, taken in a trial of the OX40 agonist ivuxolimab. These receptors were collected from an adult with an advanced solid tumor such as melanoma, head and neck, liver or kidney cancer.

This rearrangement joins TRBV6-1 to TRBJ2-1; D is unresolved. Trimming stripped 1 base from V and 0 bases from J, with 10 bases between. This CDR3 spans 16 amino acids. Germline V gives CDR1 MNHNS, CDR2 SASEGT. CDR3 sequence: CASSEEYYFSYNEQFF. The CDR3 nucleotides read TGTGCCAGCAGTGAAGAGTATTACTTCTCCTACAATGAGCAGTTCTTC.

The genes are TRBV27 and TRBJ1-2; D possibly corresponds to TRBD1 (6 bases). Trimming cost V 5 bases and J 8 bases, with 12 bases left between them. The germline CDR1 and CDR2 sequences are MNHEY and SMNVEV (reference sequence). The CDR3 consists of 12 residues. The CDR3 protein is CASSPTGLGYTF. For the CDR3, the DNA is TGTGCCAGCAGTCCCACAGGGCTAGGCTACACCTTC.

CDR3 loop: CASSPRDPFGDTGELFF. The DNA of the CDR3 is TGTGCCAGCTCACCACGGGACCCGTTCGGGGACACCGGGGAGCTGTTTTTT. V and J are TRBV18 and TRBJ2-2; tentatively, D is TRBD1 or TRBD2 (5 bases each). The CDR3 extends over 17 amino acids. Trimming left V 1 base short and J 3 bases short, with 15 bases between. The V gene's germline CDR1 is KGHSH and CDR2 LQKENI.

The chain combines TRBV5-1 with TRBJ2-3, with 7 bases aligning to TRBD1. Germline V gene sequence: CDR1 SGHRS, CDR2 YFSETQ. Losses at the gene ends were 7 bases for V and 3 bases for J; bases not matched to a gene: 5. The CDR3 spans 13 residues. CDR3 coding DNA: TGCGCCAGCCGAGGGGGCCTGACAGATACGCAGTATTTT. Translation: CASRGGLTDTQYF.

The chain uses TRBV6-5 and TRBJ2-7; 8 bases agree with TRBD2. CDR1 MNHEY and CDR2 SVGAGI come from the germline V gene. This CDR3 spans 15 amino acids. V lost 6 bases to trimming and J lost 6 bases; unmatched junction nucleotides: 13. Here the CDR3 DNA reads TGTGCCAGCAGAGCGACTAGCGCCTTTTCAGGCGAGCAGTACTTC. Translation: CASRATSAFSGEQYF.

This clone appeared a single time. The chain links TRBV9 to TRBJ2-1; D is perhaps TRBD2 (6 bases). The CDR3 contains 16 residues. Germline loops: CDR1 SGDLS, CDR2 YYNGEE. Trimming took off 4 bases at V and 5 bases at J, with 19 bases between the two ends. The CDR3 bases are TGTGCCAGCAGCCCAAGAGGAGGGAAAAGGAACAATGAGCAGTTCTTC. This sequence encodes CASSPRGGKRNNEQFF.

The V gene is TRBV27, the J gene TRBJ2-3, with D possibly matching TRBD2 (7 bases). V was shortened by 11 bases and J by 3 bases, with 15 bases between the two germline ends. The germline CDR1 and CDR2 sequences are MNHEY and SMNVEV (reference sequence). The CDR3 spans 13 residues. The CDR3 DNA follows: TGTGCCGTTGGGGGGGCCTCGACAGATACGCAGTATTTT. Its protein product is CAVGGASTDTQYF.

The chain recombines TRBV29-1 with TRBJ1-1, with D possibly matching TRBD1 (5 bases). Per germline, CDR1 SQVTM and CDR2 ANQGSEA. The CDR3 is 17 amino acids. V was pared by 4 bases and J by 0 bases, with 21 bases between. CDR3 sequence reads: CSVVGQGILSLNTEAFF. The CDR3 region has the DNA TGCAGCGTTGTGGGTCAGGGAATTCTTAGTCTGAACACTGAAGCTTTCTTT.

The V and J genes are TRBV9 and TRBJ2-3, with TRBD1 matching over 9 bases. J lost 3 bases, V lost 4 bases, and 9 bases had no gene match. CDR1 SGDLS and CDR2 YYNGEE come from the germline V gene. This CDR3 is built from 16 residues. CDR3 region: CASSRVLGTGTDTQYF. Here the CDR3 DNA reads TGTGCCAGCAGCCGAGTATTAGGGACAGGGACAGATACGCAGTATTTT.

This CDR3 is CASNRGTGYTF. The DNA of the CDR3 is TGTGCCAGTAATCGGGGCACGGGCTACACCTTC. The rearrangement links TRBV19 to TRBJ1-2; tentatively, D is TRBD1 (5 bases). The ends were cut back, 7 bases at V and 8 bases at J, with 11 bases in the middle. Per germline, CDR1 LNHDA and CDR2 SQIVND (reference sequence). The CDR3 length is 11 residues.

The chain joins TRBV19 to TRBJ1-2; 7 nucleotides match TRBD1. Germline V gene data show CDR1 as LNHDA and CDR2 as SQIVND (reference sequence). The CDR3 has 14 amino acids. V lost 3 bases and J lost 4; bases outside the gene matches: 5. In DNA form, the CDR3 reads TGTGCCAGTAGTATGAGGGACAGACCCTATGGCTACACCTTC. It yields the protein CASSMRDRPYGYTF. Full variable domain (remainder filled in from reference TRBV19 and TRBJ1-2): DGGITQSPKYLFRKEGQNVTLSCEQNLNHDAMYWYRQDPGQGLRLIYYSQIVNDFQKGDIAEGYSVSREKKESFPLTVTSAQKNPTAFYLCASSMRDRPYGYTFGSGTRLTVV.

V and J are TRBV7-9 and TRBJ1-5; possible D gene TRBD1, 6 bases. Trimming left V 2 bases short and J 5 bases short, with 13 bases between. The CDR3 is 15 amino acids. From germline, CDR1 is SEHNR and CDR2 FQNEAQ (reference sequence). The CDR3 sequence is CASSLSWTDDQPQHF. The CDR3 bases are TGTGCCAGCAGCTTATCCTGGACAGACGATCAGCCCCAGCATTTT.

The V call is TRBV5-1, the J call TRBJ2-1; possibly TRBD1 for D (6 bases). This CDR3 comprises 15 residues. In germline, CDR1 is SGHRS, CDR2 YFSETQ. V lost 0 bases and J lost 6, with 13 bases in between. The CDR3 DNA sequence: TGCGCCAGCAGCTTGGGGACAGTTGAGGGCAATGAGCAGTTCTTC. Its protein is CASSLGTVEGNEQFF.

The rearrangement uses TRBV11-2 and TRBJ1-1; no firm D call. With 7 bases removed from V and 4 bases from J, the gap between germline ends came to 16 bases. Germline CDR1 SGHAT, CDR2 FQNNGV. This CDR3 spans 14 amino acids. CDR3 sequence (DNA): TGTGCCAGCAAACGAAATCGGCTAATCACTGAAGCTTTCTTT. Its protein product is CASKRNRLITEAFF.

V is TRBV20-1 and J is TRBJ2-5; D is ambiguous. This CDR3 is 11 amino acids long. Germline-derived CDR1 and CDR2 are DFQATT and SNEGSKA (reference sequence). V dropped 4 bases and J dropped 1 base, with 4 bases sitting between them. CDR3 in DNA: TGCAGTGCTAAAGGCCAAGAGACCCAGTACTTC. This codes for CSAKGQETQYF.

The table lists this clone with a count of one. The chain carries TRBV18 and TRBJ1-1, with D perhaps matching TRBD1 (5 bases). The CDR3 contains 12 residues. Germline CDR1 reads KGHSH; CDR2 reads LQKENI. Between the trimmed V and J ends, which lost 6 bases and 5 bases, there was a span of 10 bases. CDR3 protein: CASSPGKTEAFF. The CDR3 nucleotides are TGTGCCAGCTCCCCAGGGAAGACTGAAGCTTTCTTT.

V usage is TRBV6-5 and J usage is TRBJ2-1; 8 nucleotides agree with TRBD2. The CDR3 covers 13 residues. V lost 7 bases to trimming and J lost 4 bases; unmatched junction nucleotides: 3. Germline assignment: CDR1 MNHEY and CDR2 SVGAGI. Written as DNA, the CDR3 is TGTGCCAGCAACGCGGGAGGATACAATGAGCAGTTCTTC. Its translation: CASNAGGYNEQFF.

V gene TRBV9 combines with J gene TRBJ2-2; D possibly matches TRBD1 or TRBD2 (5 bases each). V was pared by 3 bases and J by 3 bases, with 27 bases between. CDR3 length: 20 amino acids. CDR1 and CDR2 from the germline V gene are SGDLS and YYNGEE. In DNA, the CDR3 is TGTGCCAGCAGCGCCCGACAGAAAGGGAAACCAGAGGAGGACACCGGGGAGCTGTTTTTT. Protein sequence: CASSARQKGKPEEDTGELFF.

V usage is TRBV10-1 and J usage is TRBJ2-7; 7 bases line up with TRBD1. The V gene end was trimmed by 7 bases and the J gene end by 3 bases; junction bases not matched to a gene: 15. The CDR3 length is 16 residues. Per germline, CDR1 WNHNN and CDR2 SYGVQD (reference sequence). DNA for the CDR3: TGCGCCAGCAACCCCCTAAATCCGGGACAGAACTACGAGCAGTACTTC. Residues: CASNPLNPGQNYEQYF.